This paragraph reports one TCR beta chain. These data are taken from a study of blood T cell repertoires in COVID-19. On the study more broadly: Sample material is recorded as cDNA or gDNA derived from T cells, B-cell-depleted T cells, or PBMCs.

The CDR3 extends over 13 amino acids. The germline V gene has CDR1 SGDLS and CDR2 YYNGEE. V was clipped by 0 bases and J by 11 bases, with 9 bases between them. Authors' methods: Nucleated cell counts were estimated from reference gene primer amplification. Some clones are missing from TCRdb's copy, which holds only in-frame ones; the method was immunoSEQ multiplex PCR. V, J and clone size are those of that table, while D and trimming were read from the DNA. The sample lists some 270,000 clones; about nine tenths were seen once. Donors were grouped by their self-reported clinical history. Donors of Cohort 3 who recovered were those that had two negative PCRs, clearance, or symptom resolution.

This receptor was obtained from a woman aged 55 to 70 who had recovered from COVID-19. This rearrangement joins TRBV9 to TRBJ1-6, with unresolved D. Sequencing was done on a sample of PBMCs or T cells enriched from blood (not recorded which). This CDR3 is CASSVGRGTPLHF. The CDR3 bases are TGTGCCAGCAGCGTAGGACGCGGGACACCCCTCCACTTT. The full variable domain, rest sourced from reference TRBV9 and TRBJ1-6, is DSGVTQTPKHLITATGQRVTLRCSPRSGDLSVYWYQQSLDQGLQFLIQYYNGEERAKGNILERFSAQQFPDLHSELNLSSLELGDSALYFCASSVGRGTPLHFGNGTRLTVT.